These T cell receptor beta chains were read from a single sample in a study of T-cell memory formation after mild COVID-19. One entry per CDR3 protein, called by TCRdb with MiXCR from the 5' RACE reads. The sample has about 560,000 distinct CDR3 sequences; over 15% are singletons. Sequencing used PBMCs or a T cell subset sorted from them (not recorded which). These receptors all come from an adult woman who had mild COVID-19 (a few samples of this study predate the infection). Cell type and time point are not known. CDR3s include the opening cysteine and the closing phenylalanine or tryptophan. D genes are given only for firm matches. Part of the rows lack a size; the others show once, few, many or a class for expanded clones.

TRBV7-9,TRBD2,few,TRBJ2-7,CASSPGLADAYEQYF,TGTGCCAGCAGCCCCGGACTAGCGGATGCCTACGAGCAGTACTTC
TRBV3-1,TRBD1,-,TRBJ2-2,CASSQELGRGPGELFF,TGTGCCAGCAGCCAAGAGCTTGGCAGGGGGCCCGGGGAGCTGTTTTTT
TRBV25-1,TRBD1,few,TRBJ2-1,CASSDQGARHNEQFF,TGTGCCAGCAGTGACCAGGGGGCAAGGCACAATGAGCAGTTCTTC
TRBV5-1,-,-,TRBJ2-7,CASSLRATYLYEQYF,TGCGCCAGCAGCCTCCGGGCCACCTATCTGTACGAGCAGTACTTC
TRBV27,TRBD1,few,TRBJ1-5,CASSFLGGQPQHF,TGTGCCAGCAGTTTCTTAGGGGGCCAGCCCCAGCATTTT
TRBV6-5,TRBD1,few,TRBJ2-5,CASRTGGPGVQYF,TGTGCCAGCAGAACAGGGGGCCCTGGGGTCCAGTACTTC
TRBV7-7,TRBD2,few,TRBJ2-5,CASSDGTSGRETQYF,TGTGCTAGCAGCGACGGGACTAGCGGGAGAGAGACCCAGTACTTC
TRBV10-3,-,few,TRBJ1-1,CAISHVGTEAFF,TGTGCCATCAGTCATGTAGGGACTGAAGCTTTCTTT
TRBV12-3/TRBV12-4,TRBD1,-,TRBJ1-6,CASSFRTGGNSPLHF,TGTGCCAGCAGTTTCCGGACAGGGGGCAATTCACCCCTCCACTTT
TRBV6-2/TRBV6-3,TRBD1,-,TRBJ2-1,CASSYSITGGLPAHEQFF,TGTGCCAGCAGTTACTCGATTACAGGGGGCCTACCCGCACATGAGCAGTTCTTC
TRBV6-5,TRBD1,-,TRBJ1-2,CASRGDSRGPPPYGYTF,TGTGCCAGCAGGGGGGACAGCCGGGGTCCGCCTCCCTATGGCTACACCTTC
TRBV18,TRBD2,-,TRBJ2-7,CASSPGLAGTGSEQYF,TGTGCCAGCTCACCGGGACTAGCGGGAACGGGCTCCGAGCAGTACTTC
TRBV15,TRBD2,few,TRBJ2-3,CATSRASFGGGADTQYF,TGTGCCACCAGCAGGGCCTCCTTCGGCGGGGGTGCAGATACGCAGTATTTT
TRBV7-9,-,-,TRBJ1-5,CASSQGQRNQPQHF,TGTGCCAGCAGCCAAGGACAGCGCAATCAGCCCCAGCATTTT
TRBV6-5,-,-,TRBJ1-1,CASSYSAGSDTEAFF,TGTGCCAGCAGTTACTCGGCAGGGTCGGACACTGAAGCTTTCTTT
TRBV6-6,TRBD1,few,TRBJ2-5,CASSPPGQGGKETQYF,TGTGCCAGCAGTCCCCCGGGACAGGGTGGTAAGGAGACCCAGTACTTC
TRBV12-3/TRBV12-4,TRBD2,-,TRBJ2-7,CASSPTSTASYEQYF,TGTGCCAGCAGCCCGACTAGCACCGCCTCCTACGAGCAGTACTTC
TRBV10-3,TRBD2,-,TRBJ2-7,CAISLTGTSDDEQYF,TGTGCCATCAGTCTTACCGGGACTAGTGACGACGAGCAGTACTTC
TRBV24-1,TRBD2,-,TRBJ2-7,CATSDPFLAGTDEQYF,TGTGCCACCAGTGATCCTTTCCTAGCGGGAACCGACGAGCAGTACTTC
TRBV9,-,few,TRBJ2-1,CASSVGAPYNEQFF,TGTGCCAGCAGCGTAGGTGCACCATACAATGAGCAGTTCTTC
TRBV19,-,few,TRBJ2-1,CASAPTSSYNEQFF,TGTGCCAGCGCCCCTACCAGCTCCTACAATGAGCAGTTCTTC
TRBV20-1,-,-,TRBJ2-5,CSAKVGQETQYF,TGCAGTGCTAAAGTCGGCCAAGAGACCCAGTACTTC
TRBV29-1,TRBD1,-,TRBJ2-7,CSALLRDRGAYEQYF,TGCAGCGCATTACTCCGGGACAGGGGGGCCTACGAGCAGTACTTC